This T cell receptor (beta chain) was found in a study of high-grade serous ovarian cancer treatment subgroups. The tumor samples were collected prior to definitive surgery or chemotherapy. Germline-derived CDR1 and CDR2 are SGHRS and YFSETQ. Trimming removed 4 bases from V and 0 bases from J, with 18 bases in between. CDR3 size: 17 residues. This table comes from immunoSEQ multiplex PCR, and its TCRdb copy is limited to in-frame clones, with some not included. The sample consists of over 6,500 clones, about 70% of them appearing once. This clone was seen more than once but under ten times. This TCR was sampled from a human donor with high-grade serous ovarian cancer. Sequencing was performed on tumor tissue. V gene TRBV5-1 combines with J gene TRBJ2-3; D might be TRBD2 (6 bases). As DNA, the CDR3 is TGCGCCAGCAGCGAACAAAACTGGGGGACTAGCACAGATACGCAGTATTTT. This translates into CASSEQNWGTSTDTQYF.